These 27 T cell receptor beta chains were sequenced from one sample in a study of T cell repertoires in cytomegalovirus infection (dated 2019 in TCRdb). Data came from an Illumina HiSeq 1500. Clones were called with MiXCR by TCRdb after fastp trimmed the public reads at Q25, and only in-frame beta chains were retained. Rows are unified per CDR3 protein, each entry keeping the most common DNA and genes. Here the sample has 65,000 to 90,000 distinct CDR3 sequences; roughly 3.7% occur a single time. About 4.6% of the sample comes from the top ten. Input material: PBMCs. These TCRs come from a human donor in good health (CMV status not recorded). Some clones in this sample may be carry-over from other donors' samples.

This clonotype was observed at least ten times. The V call is TRBV20-1, the J call TRBJ2-7; D is possibly TRBD2 (6 bases). Germline V lookup: CDR1 DFQATT, CDR2 SNEGSKA (reference sequence). The CDR3 length is 17 residues. Trimming took 0 bases from V and 2 from J, leaving 20 bases between them. CDR3 loop: CSARDSGRFGKPYEQYF. CDR3 DNA: TGCAGTGCTAGAGATAGCGGTCGTTTTGGTAAGCCCTACGAGCAGTACTTC.

This clonotype has at least ten counts. The chain couples TRBV7-9 to TRBJ1-6, with D unresolved. There are 14 residues in the CDR3. Looked up from germline, CDR1 is SEHNR and CDR2 is FQNEAQ (reference sequence). V was cut by 1 base and J by 7 bases, with 8 bases left in between. This chain's CDR3 is CASSLGQPNSPLHF. CDR3 bases: TGTGCCAGCAGCTTAGGTCAGCCGAATTCACCCCTCCACTTT.

There are many counts of this clonotype. J is TRBJ1-2 and V is TRBV14; D uncertain. The CDR3 contains 11 residues. Germline-derived CDR1 and CDR2 are SGHDN and FVKESK. Trimming removed 7 bases from V and 8 bases from J, with 11 bases in between. The CDR3 sequence is CASTDGGGYTF. DNA of the CDR3: TGTGCCAGCACCGATGGAGGAGGCTACACCTTC.

This clonotype was counted many times. The genes are TRBV4-2 and TRBJ2-1, with D maybe TRBD2 (6 bases). Looked up from germline, CDR1 is LGHNA and CDR2 is YNFKEQ. V lost 0 bases and J 4 bases, leaving 16 bases between the germline ends. The CDR3 runs to 17 residues. CDR3 bases: TGTGCCAGCAGCCAAGAGGGTGGGCGGGGCCCGTACAATGAGCAGTTCTTC. Translated: CASSQEGGRGPYNEQFF.

This clonotype has at least ten counts. The chain joins TRBV4-1 to TRBJ1-5; D gene uncertain. The CDR3 extends over 15 amino acids. Germline V gene data show CDR1 as MGHRA and CDR2 as YSYEKL. V was cut by 4 bases and J by 1 base, with 11 bases left in between. The CDR3 loop is CASSLGTSSNQPQHF. The CDR3, as DNA: TGCGCCAGCAGCCTGGGTACTTCCAGCAATCAGCCCCAGCATTTT.

This clonotype showed up many times. V is TRBV9 and J is TRBJ2-3, with TRBD2 matching 13 bases. This CDR3 has 18 residues. Germline CDR1 reads SGDLS; CDR2 reads YYNGEE. Unmatched junction bases numbered 6, after V lost 0 bases and J lost 2 bases. CDR3 nucleotides: TGTGCCAGCAGCGTAGGGACTAGCGGGGGAAAGGTCACAGATACGCAGTATTTT. Encoded protein: CASSVGTSGGKVTDTQYF.

This clonotype was detected ten times or more. V gene TRBV7-9 combines with J gene TRBJ2-7, with 14 bases that match TRBD2. Per the germline V gene, CDR1 is SEHNR and CDR2 is FQNEAQ (reference sequence). This CDR3 is 16 amino acids long. V dropped 5 bases and J dropped 4; count of bases not matched to a gene: 7. This CDR3 is CASSTPGLAGGYEQYF. The CDR3 coding sequence is TGTGCCAGCAGCACCCCTGGACTAGCGGGGGGATACGAGCAGTACTTC. Supplemented by reference TRBV7-9 and TRBJ2-7, the full variable domain reads DTGVSQNPRHKITKRGQNVTFRCDPISEHNRLYWYRQTLGQGPEFLTYFQNEAQLEKSRLLSDRFSAERPKGSFSTLEIQRTEQGDSAMYLCASSTPGLAGGYEQYFGPGTRLTVT.

This clonotype was recorded many times. The chain combines TRBV6-6 with TRBJ2-7, with 8 nucleotides matching TRBD1. Germline V gene data show CDR1 as MNHNY and CDR2 as SVGAGI (reference sequence). V lost 5 bases to trimming and J lost 0 bases; unmatched junction nucleotides: 9. This CDR3 has 16 amino acids. CDR3 sequence reads: CASSNPQGVSSYEQYF. The CDR3, as DNA: TGTGCCAGCAGTAACCCACAGGGGGTGAGCTCCTACGAGCAGTACTTC.

This clonotype has at least ten counts. The rearrangement links TRBV28 to TRBJ2-2; no reliable D call. This CDR3 is built from 13 residues. V shed 6 bases and J shed 0 bases, with 5 bases lying between them. Germline loops: CDR1 MDHEN, CDR2 SYDVKM. As DNA, the CDR3 is TGTGCCAGCAGAACAGCGAACACCGGGGAGCTGTTTTTT. Translation: CASRTANTGELFF.

At least ten counts were recorded for this clonotype. The chain is built from TRBV6-6 and TRBJ2-7, with TRBD1 matching over 9 bases. Germline CDR1 MNHNY, CDR2 SVGAGI (reference sequence). V lost 8 bases to trimming and J lost 1 base; unmatched junction nucleotides: 6. The CDR3 is 14 residues long. The CDR3: CASGQQGASYEQYF. The CDR3, as DNA: TGTGCCAGCGGTCAACAGGGGGCTTCCTACGAGCAGTACTTC.

The sample holds many counts of this clonotype. V and J are TRBV7-2 and TRBJ1-5; D perhaps matches TRBD1 (5 bases). Germline V gene data show CDR1 as SGHTA and CDR2 as FQGNSA. V was trimmed by 0 bases and J by 9 bases, leaving 15 bases between them. The CDR3 covers 15 residues. The CDR3 DNA reads as TGTGCCAGCAGCTTAGCGGGCCTCAATAGGGGGCCCCAGCATTTT. Amino acid sequence: CASSLAGLNRGPQHF. The whole variable domain, remainder taken from reference TRBV7-2 and TRBJ1-5, is GAGVSQSPSNKVTEKGKDVELRCDPISGHTALYWYRQSLGQGLEFLIYFQGNSAPDKSGLPSDRFSAERTGGSVSTLTIQRTQQEDSAVYLCASSLAGLNRGPQHFGDGTRLSIL.

The table lists this clonotype with many counts. The chain has TRBV5-4 and TRBJ2-2; 7 positions agree with TRBD1. From germline, CDR1 is SGHNT and CDR2 YYREEE (reference sequence). CDR3 size: 18 residues. After removal of 0 bases from V and 2 bases from J, the junction contained 10 bases not matched to a gene. The CDR3 is CASSLDAFGDRNTGELFF. As DNA, the CDR3 is TGTGCCAGCAGCTTGGATGCTTTTGGGGACAGAAACACCGGGGAGCTGTTTTTT. Complete variable domain (other parts from reference TRBV5-4 and TRBJ2-2): ETGVTQSPTHLIKTRGQQVTLRCSSQSGHNTVSWYQQALGQGPQFIFQYYREEENGRGNFPPRFSGLQFPNYSSELNVNALELDDSALYLCASSLDAFGDRNTGELFFGEGSRLTVL.

This clonotype was detected many times. This chain joins TRBV6-2 or TRBV6-3 and TRBJ2-7; 8 bases are shared with TRBD1. The CDR3 spans 12 residues. Trimming removed 4 bases from V and 9 bases from J; junction bases left unmatched: 5. Germline V gene sequence: CDR1 MNHEY, CDR2 SVGEGT. CDR3 in DNA: TGTGCCAGCAGTTTCGGACAGGGAGCGCAGTACTTC. Its protein product is CASSFGQGAQYF.

This clonotype has a count of ten or more. In nucleotides, the CDR3 is TGTGCCAGCAGCTTAGCGCCCGGGTCCACCTCTTGGGACGAGCAGTACTTC. Its translation is CASSLAPGSTSWDEQYF. The chain joins TRBV7-2 to TRBJ2-7; D is ambiguous. Trimming stripped 0 bases from V and 5 bases from J, with 20 bases between. Germline-derived CDR1 and CDR2 are SGHTA and FQGNSA. This CDR3 contains 17 residues.

In this sample, this clonotype turned up many times. This chain links TRBV10-3 with TRBJ2-6; perhaps TRBD1 as D (5 bases). The CDR3 spans 14 residues. The V gene lost 5 bases and the J gene lost 4 bases, with 9 bases spanning the gap. The germline V gene encodes CDR1 ENHRY and CDR2 SYGVKD. CDR3 loop: CAISLPGGANVLTF. The CDR3 DNA reads TGTGCCATCAGTCTCCCAGGGGGGGCCAACGTCCTGACTTTC.

There are many counts of this clonotype. The chain links TRBV7-2 to TRBJ2-7; D gene unclear. V lost 2 bases and J 5 bases, leaving 7 bases between the germline ends. The CDR3 is 12 residues long. Germline V gene data show CDR1 as SGHTA and CDR2 as FQGNSA. The CDR3 DNA reads TGTGCCAGCAGCTTAATTTTAGACGAGCAGTACTTC. It encodes CASSLILDEQYF.

This clonotype was seen many times. The chain couples TRBV12-3 or TRBV12-4 to TRBJ2-7, with 7 positions matching TRBD1. The CDR3 extends over 15 amino acids. The trim removed 6 bases at V and 6 bases at J, leaving 14 bases unmatched. CDR3 nucleotide sequence: TGTGCCAGCAGCTTACACAGGGGCAGGGGCGCCGAGCAGTACTTC. Its protein product is CASSLHRGRGAEQYF.

This clonotype came up many times. The genes are TRBV5-4 and TRBJ2-7; 7 positions agree with TRBD2. CDR1 is SGHNT, CDR2 YYREEE, per germline (reference sequence). The CDR3 runs 14 residues. Germline trimming cut 5 bases from V and 0 bases from J; bases unmatched to any gene: 5. The CDR3 DNA reads TGTGCCAGCAGAGCAGCGGGGCGCTCCTACGAGCAGTACTTC. As protein: CASRAAGRSYEQYF.

This clonotype was detected ten times or more. The gene calls are TRBV27 and TRBJ1-6, with 10 positions matching TRBD1. Trimming cost V 6 bases and J 7 bases; bases outside gene matches: 6. The germline CDR1 and CDR2 sequences are MNHEY and SMNVEV (reference sequence). This CDR3 has 15 residues. The CDR3 DNA reads TGTGCCAGCAGGCGGACAGGGGGGCCGAATTCACCCCTCCACTTT. Amino acid sequence: CASRRTGGPNSPLHF.

This clonotype was observed at least ten times. CDR3: CASSMDRKGNTEAFF. The CDR3 DNA follows: TGTGCCAGTAGTATGGACAGGAAAGGGAACACTGAAGCTTTCTTT. The rearrangement links TRBV19 to TRBJ1-1, with TRBD1 matching 7 bases. The germline V gene encodes CDR1 LNHDA and CDR2 SQIVND (reference sequence). This CDR3 contains 15 residues. V shed 3 bases, J shed 1 base, and the junction held 5 bases outside the gene matches.

This clonotype was observed at least ten times. The gene calls are TRBV15 and TRBJ2-1; 10 bases agree with TRBD1. Germline-derived CDR1 and CDR2 are LNHNV and YYDKDF (reference sequence). CDR3 length: 13 amino acids. V dropped 5 bases and J dropped 13; count of bases not matched to a gene: 8. CDR3 sequence reads: CATSLGTGAGQFF. As DNA, the CDR3 is TGTGCCACCAGCTTAGGGACAGGGGCCGGACAGTTCTTC.

In its sample, this clonotype was seen many times. The CDR3 coding sequence is TGTGCCAGCAGCTTAACCCTCGCAAGTGAAGCTTTCTTT. Translated, it gives CASSLTLASEAFF. The chain employs TRBV7-3 and TRBJ1-1; D is unclear. Germline CDR1 is SGHTA and CDR2 is FQGTGA. This CDR3 contains 13 residues. V lost 0 bases and J lost 7, with 9 bases in between. Drawing the rest from reference TRBV7-3 and TRBJ1-1, the complete variable domain is GAGVSQTPSNKVTEKGKYVELRCDPISGHTALYWYRQSLGQGPEFLIYFQGTGAADDSGLPNDRFFAVRPEGSVSTLKIQRTERGDSAVYLCASSLTLASEAFFGQGTRLTVV.

In this sample, this clonotype turned up many times. In DNA, the CDR3 is TGTGCCAGCAGCCCTAGGGCGATGAGCACAGATACGCAGTATTTT. Residues: CASSPRAMSTDTQYF. The chain uses TRBV11-2 and TRBJ2-3; D is ambiguous. V was cut by 5 bases and J by 0 bases, with 12 bases left in between. Germline V gene sequence: CDR1 SGHAT, CDR2 FQNNGV. The CDR3 is 15 residues long.

This clonotype has a count of ten or more. This chain joins TRBV12-3 or TRBV12-4 and TRBJ1-3; D unclear. The CDR3 is 13 residues long. Trimming took 6 bases from V and 2 from J, leaving 8 bases between them. The CDR3: CASSPLPGNTIYF. The CDR3 nucleotides read TGTGCCAGCAGCCCATTACCTGGAAACACCATATATTTT.

This sequence joins TRBV15 and TRBJ1-4; D remains unclear. Trimming left V 3 bases short and J 5 bases short, with 13 bases between. Per the germline V gene, CDR1 is LNHNV and CDR2 is YYDKDF (reference sequence). This CDR3 is built from 15 residues. The DNA of the CDR3 is TGTGCCACCAGCAGCCCAATCAGGATGAATGAAAAACTGTTTTTT. This sequence encodes CATSSPIRMNEKLFF.

This clonotype was counted many times. Here the CDR3 reads CASSLTGASSYEQYF. CDR3 DNA: TGTGCCAGCAGCCTAACCGGGGCGTCGAGCTACGAGCAGTACTTC. This chain uses TRBV5-5 with TRBJ2-7; TRBD1 or TRBD2 may be the D gene (5 bases each). Germline assignment: CDR1 SGHKS and CDR2 YYEKEE (reference sequence). V lost 4 bases, J lost 3 bases, and 17 bases lay in between. CDR3 length equals 15 residues.

This clonotype was observed many times. The chain carries TRBV5-1 and TRBJ2-7; 9 nucleotides align to TRBD1. CDR1 and CDR2 (germline): SGHRS, YFSETQ. The trim removed 3 bases at V and 5 bases at J, leaving 6 bases unmatched. The CDR3 extends over 14 amino acids. Here the CDR3 reads CASSSGQGPHEQYF. CDR3 DNA: TGCGCCAGCAGCTCGGGACAGGGTCCCCACGAGCAGTACTTC.